Sequencing of this T cell receptor (beta chain) was carried out in a study of cytotoxic CD8 clonotypes in ibrutinib-treated CLL (dated by TCRdb to the early 2020s). Regarding the research as a whole: The cohort had about ten relapsed/refractory and around 14 treatment-naive patients; 17 to 18 were IGHV unmutated. Partial responses were observed in about 24 patients and complete responses in 2; after a median follow-up of roughly 72 months, remission was maintained in around 14 patients and progression was observed in approximately twelve. The response samples were drawn at a median of 12 months into treatment, with a range of about 6 to 40 months. An average of about 250,000 productive templates and some 100,000 productive rearrangements was obtained per sample. Longitudinal samples were obtainable from about 30% of the 86 participants in the trial. Cryopreserved peripheral blood mononuclear cells were obtained prior to treatment, at the time of response, and at either disease progression or sustained remission. All remission and progressive disease samples were collected while patients were still receiving ibrutinib.

Comment on this clone: The specificity of this receptor is unknown. No much larger clonotype is one base removed from it; base qualities were not supplied. Different DNA sequences within this sample yield the same CDR3.

General conclusions and limits of the study: An increase in clonality was observed at ibrutinib response, with clonality remaining stable during sustained remission and falling back toward baseline at progression. Public clonotypes were found to be uncommon and were observed to contract or remain stable during treatment; the increase in clonality was shown to reflect expansion of private clonotypes at ibrutinib response. Sustained-remission and progressing patients did not have matched sampling times, and lymph node repertoires were not examined. Baseline clonality was found to be higher than that of age-matched healthy donors and was strongly correlated with circulating CD8+ T-cell counts.

CDR1 and CDR2 are drawn from the germline V gene (reference sequence): MNHEY, SMNVEV. Including cysteine and phenylalanine, the CDR3 has 14 amino acids. Only CDR3 DNA is held: 42 bases, read in frame from base 1. V gives up 5 bases and J gives up 1 base, and the segment between their germline ends measures 9 bases. The goal of deep resolution MiSeq sequencing was a depth between 1 in 1 million and 1 in 200,000 T cells, and coverage averaged 10x per clonotype. The immunoSEQ hsTCRB Kit was used to generate the TCR beta libraries. Turning to the authors' computational methods: Data were analyzed with ImmunoSEQ Data Assistant and ImmunoSEQ Analyzer, with V, D and J genes assigned per IMGT definitions. Clonality, which ranges from 0 to 1, was calculated as one minus the normalized Shannon entropy of productive rearrangement frequencies. Public clonotype analysis was restricted to overrepresented clonotypes comprising at least 0.05% of each patient's repertoire. Repertoires from some twelve age-matched healthy donors in immuneACCESS were used as clonality controls. TCRdb carries this immuneACCESS record with in-frame sequences only. Its versions omit some clonotypes, under half of them owing to an unresolved V gene in the studies checked, with the rest unexplained. V, J and clone size were drawn from that table, and D and trimming were deduced from the DNA. The table for this sample lists roughly 250,000 clones; 70% of them were counted only once. Approximately 15% of the sample comes from the top ten.

The time point label, read with the paper, signifies: approximately 2 years on ibrutinib. For TCR beta library preparation, roughly 2 micrograms of genomic DNA were extracted from the cryopreserved PBMCs. Longitudinal blood samples from CLL patients receiving ibrutinib monotherapy were subjected to high-throughput TCR beta sequencing. The patients took part in an open-label, single-center phase 2 trial of ibrutinib monotherapy. The receptor comes from a human donor with chronic lymphocytic leukemia. The chain couples TRBV27 to TRBJ2-1; no D segment can be confidently identified. This material consisted of PBMCs, taken after 24 months of ibrutinib treatment. The CDR3 in this case is CASSRPGSYNEQFF. The DNA is TGTGCCAGCAGTAGGCCGGGTTCCTACAATGAGCAGTTCTTC.